Listed below are T cell receptor beta chains from one sample, sequenced in a study of T cell responses to AZD1222 COVID-19 vaccine. Profiled with immunoSEQ multiplex PCR; TCRdb holds only in-frame clones, not every one. The repertoire has approximately 170,000 clones, around 90% of them found once; the top ten carry 1.1%. This sample comprised peripheral blood, obtained 28 days after the second AZD1222 dose. The origin of the receptors is an adult who received the AZD1222 COVID-19 vaccine. The CDR3 runs from the conserved cysteine through the conserved F or W. The D gene is left open where the match is weak. A row's size may be missing; if present it is once, few, many or a size class.

>few|TRBJ1-1|TRBD1|TRBV18
TGTGCCAGCTCACCATCTAAACAGGGGGCTTCGACTGAAGCTTTCTTT
CASSPSKQGASTEAFF
>NA|TRBJ2-2|NA|TRBV27
TGTGCCAGCAGTTTGACGGCCACCGGGGAGCTGTTTTTT
CASSLTATGELFF
>NA|TRBJ1-3|NA|TRBV18
TGTGCCAGCTCACCACAGGGTACCTCTGGAAACACCATATATTTT
CASSPQGTSGNTIYF
>NA|TRBJ2-2|TRBD1|TRBV19
TGTGCCAGTAGGCTTCTGGACAGGGCAAGCACCGGGGAGCTGTTTTTT
CASRLLDRASTGELFF
>NA|TRBJ1-2|NA|TRBV2
TGTGCCAGCAGGGTAGAAAACTATGGCTACACCTTC
CASRVENYGYTF
>NA|TRBJ1-4|NA|TRBV2
TGTGCCAGCCGTCGGGACGGTTATAATGAAAAACTGTTTTTT
CASRRDGYNEKLFF
>NA|TRBJ1-1|NA|TRBV12-3/TRBV12-4
TGTGCCAGCAGTTTAGGCGTGGTGGGTGAAGCTTTCTTT
CASSLGVVGEAFF
>NA|TRBJ1-4|TRBD1|TRBV28
TGTGCCAGCAGTTTCCCGGGACAGGGGAATGAAAAACTGTTTTTT
CASSFPGQGNEKLFF
>once|TRBJ2-1|TRBD2|TRBV2
TGTGCCAGCAGACGGGGGGTCCACAATGAGCAGTTCTTC
CASRRGVHNEQFF
>once|TRBJ1-2|NA|TRBV5-1
TGCGCCAGCAGCTTGTCGGGTATATATGGCTACACCTTC
CASSLSGIYGYTF
>NA|TRBJ2-7|TRBD2|TRBV18
TGTGCCAGCTCACCAACTAGCGGGGGGCTCTACGAGCAGTACTTC
CASSPTSGGLYEQYF
>NA|TRBJ1-5|NA|TRBV6-6
TGTGCCAGCAGTTACTACATAAACAGGGGCAATCAGCCCCAGCATTTT
CASSYYINRGNQPQHF
>NA|TRBJ2-2|NA|TRBV14
TGTGCCAGCAGCCAAGTCTTCCTCGGGGAGCTGTTTTTT
CASSQVFLGELFF
>NA|TRBJ1-2|NA|TRBV6-1
TGTGCCAGCAGTGAGGACCTCTATGGCTACACCTTC
CASSEDLYGYTF
>NA|TRBJ1-6|TRBD1|TRBV19
TGTGCCAGCGCCGACAGGGGGCAGACTTCACCCCTCCACTTT
CASADRGQTSPLHF
>NA|TRBJ1-1|NA|TRBV7-8
TGTGCCAGCAGTCAAGACGGGCAGGGTGGCACTGAAGCTTTCTTT
CASSQDGQGGTEAFF
>NA|TRBJ2-5|NA|TRBV3-1/TRBV3-2
TGTGCCAGCAGCCAAGACAGCCGGGGGCAAGAGACCCAGTACTTC
CASSQDSRGQETQYF
>NA|TRBJ1-6|NA|TRBV7-9
TGTGCCAGTAGCCCTAAGGGGTCGGAGAATTCACCCCTCCACTTT
CASSPKGSENSPLHF
>NA|TRBJ1-3|NA|TRBV7-2
TGTGCCAGCAGCTTAGAAGGGACAAACTCTGGAAACACCATATATTTT
CASSLEGTNSGNTIYF
>NA|TRBJ1-2|NA|TRBV5-5
TGTGCCAGCAGCCAGGGAACGGATGGCTACACCTTC
CASSQGTDGYTF
>NA|TRBJ1-1|NA|TRBV29-1
TGCAGCGTTGAAGTTCAGGGGAACACTGAAGCTTTCTTT
CSVEVQGNTEAFF
>NA|TRBJ1-2|NA|TRBV19
TGTGCCAGTAGTATGAGTGCGAACTATGGCTACACCTTC
CASSMSANYGYTF
>NA|TRBJ1-2|NA|TRBV2
TGTGCCAGCAAGGGGAAGCGACAGAACTATGGCTACACCTTC
CASKGKRQNYGYTF
>NA|TRBJ2-1|NA|TRBV3-1/TRBV3-2
TGTGCCAGCAGCCAGCTCATACAGGGATGGAGTCCTGAGCAGTTCTTC
CASSQLIQGWSPEQFF
>NA|TRBJ2-2|TRBD1|TRBV7-2
TGTGCCAGCAGCGGAGGACAGGGGGCGACCGGGGAGCTGTTTTTT
CASSGGQGATGELFF
>NA|TRBJ2-1|TRBD2|TRBV7-9
TGTGCCAGCAGCTCCCTGAAAGAGCTAGCGGGGGGTAACAATGAGCAGTTCTTC
CASSSLKELAGGNNEQFF
>NA|TRBJ2-4|TRBD1|TRBV14
TGTGCCAGCAGCGGGGACAGGGAAATTCAGTACTTC
CASSGDREIQYF
>NA|TRBJ2-1|NA|TRBV7-9
TGTGCCAGCAGCCGACAGTCACTCCACAATGAGCAGTTCTTC
CASSRQSLHNEQFF
>NA|TRBJ1-1|TRBD1|TRBV5-1
TGCGCCAGCAGCTTCTCAGGGACAGGGAGGACTGAAGCTTTCTTT
CASSFSGTGRTEAFF
>NA|TRBJ1-2|TRBD1|TRBV6-5
TGTGCCAGCAATGGACAGGGGTACTATGGCTACACCTTC
CASNGQGYYGYTF
>NA|TRBJ1-2|NA|TRBV30
TGTGCCTGGAGTGCGGGTGGACAGCCTGAGGGCTACACCTTC
CAWSAGGQPEGYTF
>NA|TRBJ1-4|NA|TRBV27
TGTGCCAGGACGATAAGGGTAAATTGTGAAAAACTGTTTTTT
CARTIRVNCEKLFF
>NA|TRBJ2-1|NA|TRBV6-1
TGTGCCAGCAGTGAAGCGGAAGGTATCTACAATGAGCAGTTCTTC
CASSEAEGIYNEQFF
>NA|TRBJ1-1|NA|TRBV19
TGTGCCAGTAGTCGCTCGACAGCCAACACTGAAGCTTTCTTT
CASSRSTANTEAFF
>once|TRBJ2-1|NA|TRBV7-9
TGTGCCAGCAGCTTCCCCACTAGTGGGGACAATGAGCAGTTCTTC
CASSFPTSGDNEQFF
>NA|TRBJ1-1|NA|TRBV6-6
TGTGCCAGCAGTTATTTAGGTACTGAAGCTTTCTTT
CASSYLGTEAFF
>NA|TRBJ2-5|NA|TRBV12-3/TRBV12-4
TGTGCCAGCAGTAGACAGGGAGGGACCCAGTACTTC
CASSRQGGTQYF
>NA|TRBJ1-2|NA|TRBV6-5
TGTGCCAGCAGCCGGCAGCCGTATGGCTACACCTTC
CASSRQPYGYTF
>NA|TRBJ1-5|TRBD1|TRBV19
TGTGCCAGTAGCCAGGGGGACAGGGGAAAGTATCAGCCCCAGCATTTT
CASSQGDRGKYQPQHF
>NA|TRBJ2-7|NA|TRBV4-1
TGCGCCCGCCGCCGCTCGGGGGGCTCCCACGTCGAGCAGTACTTC
CARRRSGGSHVEQYF
>NA|TRBJ2-1|NA|TRBV30
TGTGCCTGGAGTGTTTCTCCTTACAATGAGCAGTTCTTC
CAWSVSPYNEQFF
>once|TRBJ2-6|NA|TRBV7-3
TGTGCCAGCAGCTTAGACTCTGGGGCCAACGTCCTGACTTTC
CASSLDSGANVLTF
>NA|TRBJ1-4|TRBD1|TRBV5-1
TGCGCCAGCAGCGGAACCGGGACAGCCGGCGAAAAACTGTTTTTT
CASSGTGTAGEKLFF
>NA|TRBJ1-1|TRBD1|TRBV27
TGTGCCAGCAGTCTAACTAACCCAGACAGGGGAGGCACTGAAGCTTTCTTT
CASSLTNPDRGGTEAFF
>NA|TRBJ2-3|NA|TRBV6-5
TGTGCCAGCAGGGGACGAACAGATACGCAGTATTTT
CASRGRTDTQYF
>NA|TRBJ1-4|NA|TRBV5-1
TGCGCCAGCAGCTCGCAGGGGATGAGGGAAAAACTGTTTTTT
CASSSQGMREKLFF
>NA|TRBJ1-6|NA|TRBV15
TGTGCCACCAGCAGAGGGGAGGGTAATCTGGATCCCCTCCACTTT
CATSRGEGNLDPLHF
>NA|TRBJ1-1|NA|TRBV6-2/TRBV6-3
TGTGCCAGCAGTTATGGCACTGAAGCTTTCTTT
CASSYGTEAFF
>few|TRBJ1-1|NA|TRBV6-5
TGTGCCAGCAATGGGAACAGGGAAGGGACTGAAGCTTTCTTT
CASNGNREGTEAFF
>NA|TRBJ1-2|NA|TRBV3-1/TRBV3-2
TGTGCCAGCAGCCAAGATATCAGGGGCGCAAGCTATGGCTACACCTTC
CASSQDIRGASYGYTF
>NA|TRBJ2-2|NA|TRBV21-1
TGTGCCAGCAGCAAAGCACCGGGGGCGAGCACCGGGGAGCTGTTTTTT
CASSKAPGASTGELFF
>NA|TRBJ1-1|NA|TRBV2
TGTGCCAGCACCGAGGGCACCGCCACTGAAGCTTTCTTT
CASTEGTATEAFF
>NA|TRBJ1-2|TRBD1|TRBV24-1
TGTGCCACCAGTGATGGGACCGGGACAGGGGTTCATGGCTACACCTTC
CATSDGTGTGVHGYTF
>NA|TRBJ1-1|TRBD1|TRBV6-5
TGTGCCAGCAGTATTACAGGGGGAGATATAGCTTTCTTT
CASSITGGDIAFF
>NA|TRBJ1-2|NA|TRBV29-1
TGCAGCGTTGGGGACGGGACGGAAGGCTACACCTTC
CSVGDGTEGYTF
>NA|TRBJ1-5|NA|TRBV12-5
TGTGCTAGTGGTTTGTCTCGGCTGGGTCCGCTGGTCAATCAGCCCCAGCATTTT
CASGLSRLGPLVNQPQHF
>NA|TRBJ1-1|TRBD1|TRBV9
TGTGCCAGCAACAACCGGGACAGGACTTACGGTGAAGCTTTCTTT
CASNNRDRTYGEAFF
>NA|TRBJ1-5|NA|TRBV11-2
TGTGCCAGCAGCTTAGGGGATTATAGCAATCAGCCCCAGCATTTT
CASSLGDYSNQPQHF
>NA|TRBJ1-1|NA|TRBV6-5
TGTGCCAGCAGCTCAGTGAACACTGAAGCTTTCTTT
CASSSVNTEAFF
>NA|TRBJ1-4|TRBD1|TRBV5-1
TGCGCCAGCAGCTTGATTGGGATTGACAGGGGGCAGGAAAAACTGTTTTTT
CASSLIGIDRGQEKLFF